A single sample is the source of the 8 T cell receptor beta chains below, sequenced in a study of CD8 T cells in ankylosing spondylitis. TCRdb re-analysed the 5' RACE reads in MiXCR, keeping a single row per CDR3 protein. The data show 250,000 to 350,000 distinct CDR3 sequences, with around 20% seen just once and 7.5% to 9% held by the top ten. The sequencing input was blood, either unsorted or a sorted T cell fraction (not recorded which). These receptors were collected from a male donor with ankylosing spondylitis or in good health (not recorded which).

The rearrangement uses TRBV5-1 and TRBJ1-6, with unresolved D. The CDR3 has 16 amino acids. Germline CDR1 SGHRS, CDR2 YFSETQ. Trimming left V 0 bases short and J 7 bases short, with 14 bases between. Written as DNA, the CDR3 is TGCGCCAGCAGCTTGGCCGTCGACGGAGCCAATTCACCCCTCCACTTT. It translates to CASSLAVDGANSPLHF. Complete variable domain (other parts from reference TRBV5-1 and TRBJ1-6): KAGVTQTPRYLIKTRGQQVTLSCSPISGHRSVSWYQQTPGQGLQFLFEYFSETQRNKGNFPGRFSGRQFSNSRSEMNVSTLELGDSALYLCASSLAVDGANSPLHFGNGTRLTVT.

This clonotype has a handful of counts. The J gene is TRBJ2-1, the V gene TRBV28, with TRBD1 as a possible D gene (6 bases). The CDR3 extends over 15 amino acids. CDR1 is MDHEN, CDR2 SYDVKM, per germline. Deletions cut 8 bases from V and 2 bases from J, with 16 bases between. The CDR3 reads CASGLRDTAYNEQFF. DNA for the CDR3: TGTGCCAGCGGACTCCGGGACACTGCCTACAATGAGCAGTTCTTC.

This clonotype was counted between two and nine times. The chain uses TRBV3-1 and TRBJ2-2; TRBD2 aligns across 8 bases. J was trimmed by 3 bases and V by 0 bases; bases with no gene match: 3. CDR3 length: 16 residues. CDR1 is LGHDT and CDR2 is YNNKEL in the germline V gene (reference sequence). The CDR3 region is CASSQERGEYTGELFF. CDR3 nucleotide sequence: TGTGCCAGCAGCCAAGAGCGGGGGGAGTACACCGGGGAGCTGTTTTTT. Full variable domain (rest looked up from reference TRBV3-1 and TRBJ2-2): DTAVSQTPKYLVTQMGNDKSIKCEQNLGHDTMYWYKQDSKKFLKIMFSYNNKELIINETVPNRFSPKSPDKAHLNLHINSLELGDSAVYFCASSQERGEYTGELFFGEGSRLTVL.

This clonotype was recorded many times. The chain employs TRBV12-3 or TRBV12-4 and TRBJ1-2; perhaps TRBD1 as D (6 bases). There are 13 residues in the CDR3. The V and J ends lost 0 bases and 6 bases respectively, with 8 bases between them. The CDR3 DNA reads as TGTGCCAGCAGTTTAGCCCGGGACAATGGCTACACCTTC. The encoded protein is CASSLARDNGYTF.

The chain is built from TRBV20-1 and TRBJ2-7; 11 positions match TRBD2. This CDR3 is 14 amino acids long. Germline lookup yields CDR1 DFQATT and CDR2 SNEGSKA (reference sequence). The V and J ends lost 6 bases and 7 bases, in that order; junction bases with no gene match: 11. The CDR3 protein is CSARPGLAAQEQYV. The CDR3 DNA reads as TGCAGTGCGAGGCCGGGACTAGCGGCTCAAGAGCAGTACGTC.

The chain couples TRBV20-1 to TRBJ2-1, with D unclear. The CDR3 totals 14 residues. Germline V CDR1 and CDR2: DFQATT, SNEGSKA (reference sequence). V dropped 7 bases and J dropped 0 bases, with 13 bases sitting between them. The CDR3 here is CSVEPTISYNEQFF. CDR3 nucleotides: TGCAGTGTTGAACCCACCATCTCCTACAATGAGCAGTTCTTC.

The table lists this clonotype with a few counts. The chain combines TRBV29-1 with TRBJ2-3; TRBD2 matches at 8 bases. Germline values: CDR1 SQVTM, CDR2 ANQGSEA. Trimming removed 6 bases from V and 0 bases from J; junction bases left unmatched: 5. The CDR3 loop spans 14 amino acids. The CDR3 loop is CSVTKRGSTDTQYF. The CDR3 region has the DNA TGCAGCGTAACCAAGCGGGGGAGCACAGATACGCAGTATTTT.

This clonotype was detected a few times. The chain couples TRBV28 to TRBJ1-1; D gene uncertain. This CDR3 has 12 residues. Germline lookup yields CDR1 MDHEN and CDR2 SYDVKM. V lost 6 bases and J 1 base, leaving 6 bases between the germline ends. The CDR3 DNA reads TGTGCCAGCAGCCAGAAGAACACTGAAGCTTTCTTT. Its protein is CASSQKNTEAFF.